This TCR beta chain came from a study of identical twins. Study-level points and caveats: Those out-of-frame alpha sequences shared by twins showed an excess of low generation probability.

Germline V gene lookup returns CDR1 SGHTA and CDR2 FQGNSA. The CDR3 is 13 residues long. Trimming cost V 0 bases and J 4 bases, with 7 bases left between them. A word on this clonotype: The antigen remains undetermined.

A universal primer binding site was introduced by template switching. The final cDNA contained unique molecular identifiers. TCRdb re-called the 5' RACE reads with MiXCR, one entry per CDR3 protein. This sample has about 340,000 distinct CDR3 sequences, with roughly 9% found just once. The chain is built from TRBV7-2 and TRBJ2-7, with D tentatively TRBD2 (5 bases). The source is a woman in her forties or fifties in good health. Sequencing was performed on naive T cells sorted from blood. The CDR3 is CASSLAGEYEQYV. The CDR3 DNA sequence: TGTGCCAGCAGCTTAGCGGGAGAATACGAGCAGTACGTC.